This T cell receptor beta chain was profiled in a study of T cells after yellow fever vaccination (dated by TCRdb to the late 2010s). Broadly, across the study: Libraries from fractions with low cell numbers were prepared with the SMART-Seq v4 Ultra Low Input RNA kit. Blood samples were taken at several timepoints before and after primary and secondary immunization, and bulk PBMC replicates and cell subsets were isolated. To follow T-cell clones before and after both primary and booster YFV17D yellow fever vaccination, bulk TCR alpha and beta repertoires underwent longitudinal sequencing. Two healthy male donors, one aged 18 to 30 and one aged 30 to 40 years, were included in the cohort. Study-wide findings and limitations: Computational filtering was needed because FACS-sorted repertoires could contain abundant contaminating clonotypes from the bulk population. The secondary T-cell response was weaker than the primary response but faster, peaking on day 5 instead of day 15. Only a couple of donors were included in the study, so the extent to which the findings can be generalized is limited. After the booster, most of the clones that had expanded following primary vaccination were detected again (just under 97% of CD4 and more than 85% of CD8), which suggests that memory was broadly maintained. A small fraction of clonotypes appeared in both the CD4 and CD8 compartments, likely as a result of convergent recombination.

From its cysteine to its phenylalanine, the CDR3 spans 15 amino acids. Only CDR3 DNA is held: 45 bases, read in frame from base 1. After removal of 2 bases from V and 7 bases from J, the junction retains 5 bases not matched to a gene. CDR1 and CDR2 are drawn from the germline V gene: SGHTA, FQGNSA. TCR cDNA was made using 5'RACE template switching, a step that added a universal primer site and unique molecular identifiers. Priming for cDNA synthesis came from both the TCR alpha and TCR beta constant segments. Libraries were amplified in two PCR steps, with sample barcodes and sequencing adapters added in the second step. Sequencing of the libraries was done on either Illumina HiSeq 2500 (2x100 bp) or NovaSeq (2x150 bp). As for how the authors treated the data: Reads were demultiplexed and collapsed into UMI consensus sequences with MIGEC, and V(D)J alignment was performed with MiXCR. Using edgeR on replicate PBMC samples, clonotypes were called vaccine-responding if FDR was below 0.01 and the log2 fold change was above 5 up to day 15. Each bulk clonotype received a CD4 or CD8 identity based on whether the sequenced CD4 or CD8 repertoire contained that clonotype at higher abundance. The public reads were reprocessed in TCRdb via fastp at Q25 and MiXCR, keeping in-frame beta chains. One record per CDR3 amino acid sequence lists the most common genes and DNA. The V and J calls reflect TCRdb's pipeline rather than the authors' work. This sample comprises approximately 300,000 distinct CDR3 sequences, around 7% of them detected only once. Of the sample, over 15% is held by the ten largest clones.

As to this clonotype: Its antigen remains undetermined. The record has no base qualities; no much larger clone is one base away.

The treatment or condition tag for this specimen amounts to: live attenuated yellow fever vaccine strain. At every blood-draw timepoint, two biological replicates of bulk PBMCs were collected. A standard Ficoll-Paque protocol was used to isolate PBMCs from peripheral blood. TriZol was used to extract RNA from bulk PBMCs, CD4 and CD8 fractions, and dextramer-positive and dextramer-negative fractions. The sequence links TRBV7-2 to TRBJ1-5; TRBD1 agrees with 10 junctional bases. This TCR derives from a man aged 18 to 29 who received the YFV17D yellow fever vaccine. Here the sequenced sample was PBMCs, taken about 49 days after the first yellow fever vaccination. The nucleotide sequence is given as TGTGCCAGCAGCTTAAGCGGGACAGGGGAACAGCCCCAGCATTTT. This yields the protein CASSLSGTGEQPQHF.